This TCR beta chain appears in the sequencing data of a study of cytomegalovirus exposure and HLA in healthy donors. Study-level results: Accurate prediction of HLA-A and HLA-B alleles (for most subjects) was reportedly achieved from TCR beta sequences. HLA allele associations emerged for around 15,000 TCR beta sequences in a later analysis, at 0.05 false discovery rate. A few chains linked to CMV were shown in vitro to be specific for CMV antigens.

Notes on this clone: The antigen remains undetermined.

PCR was performed using 60 Vbeta and 13 Jbeta primers. Profiling relied on immunoSEQ multiplex PCR, and the TCRdb table lists in-frame clones only, not all of them. The sample has about 110,000 clones; 65% to 80% are singletons. The clonotype comes from a man in his sixties in good health and CMV-seronegative. Material for sequencing was PBMCs.

The CDR3 region is CASSPSGARNTEAFF. The CDR3 DNA reads TGTGCCAGCAGCCCTTCAGGGGCGCGGAACACTGAAGCTTTCTTT. This chain links TRBV11-3 with TRBJ1-1, with a possible D match to TRBD1 (6 bases). Trimming took off 5 bases at V and 1 base at J, with 14 bases between the two ends. The CDR3 loop spans 15 amino acids. Germline V gives CDR1 SGHNT, CDR2 YENEEA.